This paragraph covers one T cell receptor beta chain sequence. Per the germline V gene, CDR1 is LNHDA and CDR2 is SQIVND (reference sequence). Trimming at V came to 2 bases and at J to 6 bases, leaving 6 bases not matched to a gene. The CDR3 is 14 residues long. Profiling relied on immunoSEQ multiplex PCR, and the TCRdb table lists in-frame clones only, not all of them. The sample has roughly 330,000 clones, roughly 86% seen once. This specimen comes from a study of blood T cell repertoires in COVID-19. The material sequenced was PBMCs or T cells enriched from blood (not recorded which). The genes are TRBV19 and TRBJ1-1; TRBD1 matches 7 bases. The sequence was collected from a woman under 40 who had recovered from COVID-19. This chain's CDR3 is CASSIRGRRAEAFF. In nucleotides, the CDR3 is TGTGCCAGTAGTATAAGGGGGCGGAGGGCTGAAGCTTTCTTT.